The clone carrying this TCR beta chain showed up many times. This entry belongs to a study of T cells in Graves' hyperthyroidism and ophthalmopathy. Overall study context: Upon initial diagnosis and before any treatment, peripheral blood was collected.

Researchers amplified the TCR beta CDR3 regions from RNA transcripts. With the HTBI primer set, the TCR CDR3 went through a first round of RT-PCR. TCRdb ran MiXCR on the multiplex PCR reads and lists one entry per CDR3 protein. The sample contains 640,000 or so distinct CDR3 sequences, about 14% of which appear only once. The receptor was derived from a woman between 40 and 50 years old with Graves' ophthalmopathy. The source material was blood.

The CDR3 sequence: CASSPPAFEEQYF. CDR3 bases: TGTGCCAGCAGTCCCCCAGCCTTCGAGGAGCAGTACTTC. This sequence joins TRBV12-3 or TRBV12-4 and TRBJ2-7; D not resolved. V lost 5 bases, J lost 7 bases, and 15 bases lay in between. The CDR3 loop spans 13 amino acids.